This entry lists 9 T cell receptor beta chains sequenced from one sample in a study of PD-L1 blockade in urothelial cancer. Noted time point: peripheral blood 6 weeks after treatment start. Libraries were prepared by immunoSEQ multiplex PCR; TCRdb keeps only in-frame clonotypes and omits some of them. The sample yields tens of thousands of clones, around 82% seen once. Source: PBMCs, taken around atezolizumab (anti-PD-L1) treatment. The receptor source for this set is a man between 50 and 59 years old with urothelial cancer.

The chain uses TRBV7-7 and TRBJ2-1; D remains unclear. V lost 1 base, J lost 0 bases, and 7 bases lay in between. CDR1 SSHAT and CDR2 FNYEAQ come from the germline V gene (reference sequence). This CDR3 has 15 amino acids. DNA for the CDR3: TGTGCCAGCAGCTTAGGTGAGAGCTCCTACAATGAGCAGTTCTTC. It translates to CASSLGESSYNEQFF. Based on the CDR3 plus reference TRBV7-7 and TRBJ2-1, the full variable domain is GAGVSQSPRYKVTKRGQDVTLRCDPISSHATLYWYQQALGQGPEFLTYFNYEAQPDKSGLPSDRFSAERPEGSISTLTIQRTEQRDSAMYRCASSLGESSYNEQFFGPGTRLTVL.

This clone was picked up one time. The chain couples TRBV11-1 to TRBJ2-5; D is possibly TRBD1 (6 bases). The CDR3 is 14 residues long. Germline CDR1 and CDR2: SGHAT and FQDESV (reference sequence). V lost 4 bases, J lost 0 bases, and 9 bases lay in between. The CDR3 nucleotides read TGTGCCAGCAGCTCGGGACAATACCAAGAGACCCAGTACTTC. This sequence encodes CASSSGQYQETQYF.

The chain links TRBV27 to TRBJ2-7, with D possibly being TRBD2 (7 bases). Germline CDR1 and CDR2: MNHEY and SMNVEV (reference sequence). Trimming stripped 5 bases from V and 3 bases from J, with 23 bases between. The CDR3 has 17 amino acids. For the CDR3, the DNA is TGTGCCAGCAGTATGAGTTTGGGGGGGCGCGCTCGCTACGAGCAGTACTTC. Its protein is CASSMSLGGRARYEQYF.

The genes are TRBV7-9 and TRBJ1-5; 8 nucleotides agree with TRBD1. The CDR3 loop spans 13 amino acids. Germline values: CDR1 SEHNR, CDR2 FQNEAQ (reference sequence). Losses at the gene ends were 6 bases for V and 6 bases for J; bases not matched to a gene: 4. The CDR3 is CASSGQGGQPQHF. The CDR3 DNA is TGTGCCAGCAGTGGACAGGGAGGTCAGCCCCAGCATTTT.

CDR3 nucleotide sequence: TGTGCCAGCTCACCGGGGCAGCTTAGCAATCAGCCCCAGCATTTT. Encoded protein: CASSPGQLSNQPQHF. The chain recombines TRBV18 with TRBJ1-5; D may be TRBD1 (5 bases). In germline, CDR1 is KGHSH, CDR2 LQKENI. The ends were cut back, 3 bases at V and 0 bases at J, with 9 bases in the middle. The CDR3 has 15 amino acids.

Only a few counts were recorded for this clone. The chain carries TRBV16 and TRBJ2-7; D not certain. This CDR3 spans 14 amino acids. V was clipped by 0 bases and J by 7 bases, with 13 bases between them. Germline assignment: CDR1 KGHSY and CDR2 FQNENV. In nucleotides, the CDR3 is TGTGCCAGCAGCCAATCGCAATCCACCGGGGAGCAGTACTTC. Translating it yields CASSQSQSTGEQYF.

A single count supports this clone. The rearrangement links TRBV9 to TRBJ2-7; 11 bases fit TRBD2. The CDR3 totals 15 residues. Germline CDR1 reads SGDLS; CDR2 reads YYNGEE. The trim removed 4 bases at V and 4 bases at J, leaving 7 bases unmatched. CDR3 in amino acids: CASSPSGTSGYEQYF. In DNA form, the CDR3 reads TGTGCCAGCAGCCCGAGTGGGACTAGCGGTTACGAGCAGTACTTC.

This chain connects TRBV19 to TRBJ1-6; 10 nucleotides line up with TRBD1. The length of the CDR3 is 14 residues. Germline CDR1 is LNHDA and CDR2 is SQIVND (reference sequence). Trimming took 8 bases from V and 7 from J; bases not matched to a gene: 5. The CDR3, as DNA: TGTGCCAGTGCGGACAGGGGGAAAAATTCACCCCTCCACTTT. This encodes CASADRGKNSPLHF. Full variable domain (outside the CDR3, taken from reference TRBV19 and TRBJ1-6): DGGITQSPKYLFRKEGQNVTLSCEQNLNHDAMYWYRQDPGQGLRLIYYSQIVNDFQKGDIAEGYSVSREKKESFPLTVTSAQKNPTAFYLCASADRGKNSPLHFGNGTRLTVT.

The gene calls are TRBV11-1 and TRBJ2-1; 8 positions agree with TRBD1. The CDR3 is 15 amino acids. Germline CDR1 and CDR2: SGHAT and FQDESV (reference sequence). After removal of 4 bases from V and 2 bases from J, the junction contained 4 bases not matched to a gene. The CDR3 nucleotides are TGTGCCAGCAGCTCCCGGGACAGGCCCTACAATGAGCAGTTCTTC. Protein product: CASSSRDRPYNEQFF.